In this sample, the clone carrying this TCR beta chain turned up once. In the authors' workflow: Amplification with reference gene primers provided the estimates of nucleated cell counts. Using immunoSEQ multiplex PCR, the repertoire was profiled, and TCRdb retains in-frame clones only, with some absent. From that table come the V and J calls and clone size; the DNA was used to work out D and trimming. The sample shows 60,000 to 80,000 clones, just under 95% of them seen only once. V was cut by 4 bases and J by 5 bases, with 11 bases left in between. Germline V CDR1 and CDR2: MNHEY, SVGAGI. The CDR3 contains 13 residues. This specimen comes from a study of blood T cell repertoires in COVID-19. Study-level background: Both acute and convalescent COVID-19 samples were obtained from the United States, Italy and Spain. T cells, B-cell-depleted T cells, or PBMCs supplied cDNA or gDNA.

Sequencing input: peripheral blood. The source is a human donor in a cohort sampled during active COVID-19. The chain combines TRBV6-5 with TRBJ2-5; possible D gene TRBD2, 6 bases. CDR3 sequence: CASSSPGAETQYF. The CDR3 coding sequence is TGTGCCAGCAGTTCTCCGGGAGCTGAGACCCAGTACTTC.